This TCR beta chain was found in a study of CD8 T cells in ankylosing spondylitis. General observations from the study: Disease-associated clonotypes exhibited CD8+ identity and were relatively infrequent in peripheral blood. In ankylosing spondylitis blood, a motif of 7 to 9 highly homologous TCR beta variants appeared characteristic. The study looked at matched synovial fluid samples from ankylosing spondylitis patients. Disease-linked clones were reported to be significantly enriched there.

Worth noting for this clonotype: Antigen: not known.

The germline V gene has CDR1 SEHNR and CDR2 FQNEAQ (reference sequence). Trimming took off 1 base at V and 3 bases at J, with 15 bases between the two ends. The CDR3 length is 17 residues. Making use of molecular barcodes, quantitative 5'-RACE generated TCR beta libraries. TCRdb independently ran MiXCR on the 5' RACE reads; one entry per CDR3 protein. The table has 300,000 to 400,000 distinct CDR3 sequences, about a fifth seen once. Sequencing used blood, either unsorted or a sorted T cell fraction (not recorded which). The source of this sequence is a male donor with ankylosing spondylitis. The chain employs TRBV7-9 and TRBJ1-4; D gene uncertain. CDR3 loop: CASSLGFDTGANEKLFF. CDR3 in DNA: TGTGCCAGCAGCTTAGGGTTCGATACCGGAGCTAATGAAAAACTGTTTTTT.